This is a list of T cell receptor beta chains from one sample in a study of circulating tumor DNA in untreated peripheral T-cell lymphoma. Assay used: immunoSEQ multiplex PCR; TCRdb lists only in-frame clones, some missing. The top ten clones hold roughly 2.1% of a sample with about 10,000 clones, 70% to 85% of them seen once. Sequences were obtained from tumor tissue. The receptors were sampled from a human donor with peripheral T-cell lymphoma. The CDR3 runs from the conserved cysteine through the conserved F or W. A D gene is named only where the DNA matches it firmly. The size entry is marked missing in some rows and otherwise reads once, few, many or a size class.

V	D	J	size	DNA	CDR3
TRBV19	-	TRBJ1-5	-	TGTGTCAGTAGTATGACAGGTAGGGGCAATCAGCCCCAGCATTTT	CVSSMTGRGNQPQHF
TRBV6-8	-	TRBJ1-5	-	TGTGCCAGCAGTTACTCGAACGTAATTCAGCCCCAGCATTTT	CASSYSNVIQPQHF
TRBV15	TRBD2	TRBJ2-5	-	TGTGCCACGGGAAGCGGGGGGGCTCCAGAGACCCAGTACTTC	CATGSGGAPETQYF
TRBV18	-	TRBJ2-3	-	TGTGCCAGCTCACCCAGCACAGATACGCAGTATTTT	CASSPSTDTQYF
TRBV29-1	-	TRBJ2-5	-	TGCAGCGTTGATGGGGACCAAGAGACCCAGTACTTC	CSVDGDQETQYF
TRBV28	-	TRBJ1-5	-	TGTGCCAGCAGATCTATCGGACAGAACGCTTATCAGCCCCAGCATTTT	CASRSIGQNAYQPQHF
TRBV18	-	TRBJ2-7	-	TGTGCCAGCTCACCCCCAGAACCAATGTACGAGCAGTATTTC	CASSPPEPMYEQYF
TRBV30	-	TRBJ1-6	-	TGTGCCTGGACAAAGATTCAAGGTTCCTATAATTCACCCCTCCACTTT	CAWTKIQGSYNSPLHF
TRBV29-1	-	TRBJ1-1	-	TGCAGTATTCAAGGTGGGAACACTGAAGCTTTCTTT	CSIQGGNTEAFF
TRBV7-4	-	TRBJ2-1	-	TGTGCCAGCAGCCTATCGTGGGGGGACCTCTGGAATGAGCAGTTCTTC	CASSLSWGDLWNEQFF
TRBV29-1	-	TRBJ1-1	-	TGCAGCGTACTGGGATTGGACACTGAAGCTTTCTTT	CSVLGLDTEAFF
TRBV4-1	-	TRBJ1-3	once	TGCGCCAGCAGCCAAGACCCAGGGACTGGAAACACCATATATTTT	CASSQDPGTGNTIYF
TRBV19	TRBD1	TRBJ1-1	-	TGTGCCAGTAGTACTAAGACAGGGGGGGATAAAGCTTTTTTT	CASSTKTGGDKAFF
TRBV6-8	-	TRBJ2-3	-	TGTGCCAGCAGTTCTCCACCAGGACTAACCACAGATACGCAGTATTTT	CASSSPPGLTTDTQYF
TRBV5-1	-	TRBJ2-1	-	TGCGCCAGCAGGCCCGCAGGGGCGGGGGTAGCAAATGAGCAGTTCTTC	CASRPAGAGVANEQFF
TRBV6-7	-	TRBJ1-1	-	TGTGCCAGCAGTTACGGAGCAGGGCGGACTGAAGCTTTCTTT	CASSYGAGRTEAFF
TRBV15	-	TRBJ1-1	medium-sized	TGTGCCACCAGCATCCCCGGCATGGCGCCTTACATGAACACTGAAGCTTTCTTT	CATSIPGMAPYMNTEAFF
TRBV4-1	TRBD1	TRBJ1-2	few	TGCGCCAGCAGCCAACTGGGGACAGGGAAATACTATGGCTACACCTTC	CASSQLGTGKYYGYTF
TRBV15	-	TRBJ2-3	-	TGTGCCACCAGCAGAAACGGGCAGCGCACAGATACGCAGTATTTT	CATSRNGQRTDTQYF
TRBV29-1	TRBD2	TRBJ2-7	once	TGCAGCGTTGAAGATTTTGAGCGGGGACCCTACGAGCAGTACTTC	CSVEDFERGPYEQYF
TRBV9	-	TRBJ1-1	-	TGTGCCGGCGTAAAGGGTGGTACTGAAGCTTTCTTT	CAGVKGGTEAFF
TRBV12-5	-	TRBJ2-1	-	TGTGCCACCTCGGACCGCAACAATGAGCAGTTCTTC	CATSDRNNEQFF
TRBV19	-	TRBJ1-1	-	TGTGCCAGTAGTAGCTCGGGCACTGAAGCTTTCTTT	CASSSSGTEAFF
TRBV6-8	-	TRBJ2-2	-	TGTGCCAGCAGCCCCTATGGTGGGGACACCGGGGAGCTGTTTTTT	CASSPYGGDTGELFF
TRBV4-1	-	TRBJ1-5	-	TGCGCCAGCAGCCCCCCGGGACCGGCCAATCAGCCCCAGCATTTT	CASSPPGPANQPQHF
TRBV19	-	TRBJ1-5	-	TGTACCACAAAAGGGGATTTAGAACCCCAGCATTTT	CTTKGDLEPQHF
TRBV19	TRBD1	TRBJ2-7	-	TGTGCCAGTACCTCAGACAGGGCACCCTACGAGCAGTACTTC	CASTSDRAPYEQYF
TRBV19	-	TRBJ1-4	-	TGTGCCAGTAGTACTGGACTGGGGAGCTATGAAAAACTGTTTTTT	CASSTGLGSYEKLFF
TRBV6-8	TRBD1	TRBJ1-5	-	TGTGCCAGTAGTTTATCAGCCAGGGGGCGTAGCAATCAGCCCCAGCATTTT	CASSLSARGRSNQPQHF
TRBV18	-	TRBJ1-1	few	TGTGCCAGCTCACCCGGACAGATTACTGAAGCTTTCTTT	CASSPGQITEAFF
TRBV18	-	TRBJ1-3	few	TGTGCCAGCTCGTCCACCGCGGGAAACACCATATATTTT	CASSSTAGNTIYF
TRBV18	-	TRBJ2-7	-	TGTGCCAGCTCACTAAAAGCTTGGGGATCCTACGAGCAGTACTTC	CASSLKAWGSYEQYF
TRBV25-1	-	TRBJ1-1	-	TGTGCCAGCAGTGGTGTTGGGGGCACTGAAGCTTTCTTT	CASSGVGGTEAFF
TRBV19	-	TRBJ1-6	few	TGTGCCAGTAGCCGAAATCCAGGGACACCGCTGCGCTTT	CASSRNPGTPLRF
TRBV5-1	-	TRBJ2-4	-	TGCGCCAGCAGACCTACAGGGCAGGGAAACATTCAGTACTTC	CASRPTGQGNIQYF